The clone carrying this TCR beta chain was detected only a few times. Its antigen is undetermined. For the second PCR, which ran for about 6 to 12 cycles, a sample-barcoded 5' primer and a J-beta primer mix were used. TCRdb recomputed calls from the 5' RACE reads with MiXCR, one row per CDR3 protein. The sample has hundreds of thousands of distinct CDR3 sequences, about 53% seen once; the top ten hold about 42%. Collection of around 10 milliliters of peripheral blood was performed for each donor. Extraction yielded at least 6 micrograms of total RNA per sample. The data derive from a study of blood T cells in healthy people across ages. Findings of the study overall: In older individuals, TCR beta diversity per million T cells was lower, falling roughly linearly with age.

With 2 bases removed from V and 1 base from J, the gap between germline ends came to 12 bases. The CDR3 is 16 amino acids. The chain recombines TRBV12-3 or TRBV12-4 with TRBJ2-4, with D tentatively TRBD1 (6 bases). The clonotype comes from an elderly man in good health. Input material: blood. The chain's CDR3 is CASSLNRVGAKNIQYF. The DNA for the CDR3 is TGTGCCAGCAGTTTAAACAGGGTAGGGGCCAAAAACATTCAGTACTTC.